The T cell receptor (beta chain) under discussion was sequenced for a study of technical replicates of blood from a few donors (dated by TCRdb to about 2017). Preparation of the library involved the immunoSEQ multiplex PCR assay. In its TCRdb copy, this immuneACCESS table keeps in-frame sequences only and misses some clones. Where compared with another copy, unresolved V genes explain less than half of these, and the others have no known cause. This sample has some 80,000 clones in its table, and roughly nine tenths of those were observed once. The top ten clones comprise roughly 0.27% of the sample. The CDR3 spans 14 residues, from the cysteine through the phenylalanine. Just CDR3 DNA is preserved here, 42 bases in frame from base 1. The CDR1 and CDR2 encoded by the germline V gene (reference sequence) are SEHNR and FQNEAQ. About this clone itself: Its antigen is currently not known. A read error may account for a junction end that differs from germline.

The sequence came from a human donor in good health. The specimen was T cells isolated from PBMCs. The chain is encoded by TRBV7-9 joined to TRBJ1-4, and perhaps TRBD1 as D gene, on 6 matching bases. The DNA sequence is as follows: TGTGCCAGCAGCAACACAGGGACTACTGAAAAACTGTTTTTT. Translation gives CASSNTGTTEKLFF.